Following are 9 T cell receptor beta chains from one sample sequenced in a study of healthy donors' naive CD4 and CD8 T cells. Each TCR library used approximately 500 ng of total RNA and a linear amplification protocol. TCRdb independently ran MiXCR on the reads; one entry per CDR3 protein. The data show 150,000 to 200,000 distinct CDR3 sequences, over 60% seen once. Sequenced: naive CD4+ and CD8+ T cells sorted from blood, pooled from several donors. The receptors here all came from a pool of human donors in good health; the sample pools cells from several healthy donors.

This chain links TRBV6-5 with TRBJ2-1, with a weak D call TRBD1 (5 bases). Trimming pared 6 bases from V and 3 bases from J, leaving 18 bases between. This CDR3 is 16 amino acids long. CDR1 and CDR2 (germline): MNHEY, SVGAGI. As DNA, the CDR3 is TGTGCCAGCAGCCCATTGGGGCCAGGGCACTACAATGAGCAGTTCTTC. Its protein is CASSPLGPGHYNEQFF.

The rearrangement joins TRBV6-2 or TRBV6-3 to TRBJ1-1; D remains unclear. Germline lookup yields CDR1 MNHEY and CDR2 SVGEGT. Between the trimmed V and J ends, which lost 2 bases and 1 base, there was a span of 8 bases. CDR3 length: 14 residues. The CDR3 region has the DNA TGTGCCAGCAGTTACCGAACAGCGAACACTGAAGCTTTCTTT. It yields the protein CASSYRTANTEAFF.

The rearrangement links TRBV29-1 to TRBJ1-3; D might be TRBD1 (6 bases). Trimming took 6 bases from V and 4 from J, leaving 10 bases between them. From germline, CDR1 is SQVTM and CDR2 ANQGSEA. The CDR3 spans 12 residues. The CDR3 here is CSVRTDGNTIYF. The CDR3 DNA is TGCAGCGTCAGGACAGACGGAAACACCATATATTTT.

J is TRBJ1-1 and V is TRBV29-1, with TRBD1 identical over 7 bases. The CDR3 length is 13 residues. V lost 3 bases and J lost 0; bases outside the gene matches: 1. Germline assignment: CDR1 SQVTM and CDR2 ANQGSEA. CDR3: CSVEGQMNTEAFF. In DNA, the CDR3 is TGCAGCGTTGAGGGACAGATGAACACTGAAGCTTTCTTT.

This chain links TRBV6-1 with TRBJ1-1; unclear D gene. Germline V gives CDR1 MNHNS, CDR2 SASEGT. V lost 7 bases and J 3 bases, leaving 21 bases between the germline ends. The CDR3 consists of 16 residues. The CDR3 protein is CASTDPRFVQDTEAFF. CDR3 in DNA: TGTGCCAGCACAGACCCCCGATTCGTTCAGGACACTGAAGCTTTCTTT.

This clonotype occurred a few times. The CDR3 DNA follows: TGTGCCAGCAGTTACATGGAGTACTCCTACGAGCAGTACTTC. Translated: CASSYMEYSYEQYF. The chain combines TRBV6-2 or TRBV6-3 with TRBJ2-7; no clear D gene. The germline CDR1 and CDR2 sequences are MNHEY and SVGEGT. The CDR3 contains 14 residues. Trimming removed 2 bases at V and 0 bases at J, with 8 bases between.

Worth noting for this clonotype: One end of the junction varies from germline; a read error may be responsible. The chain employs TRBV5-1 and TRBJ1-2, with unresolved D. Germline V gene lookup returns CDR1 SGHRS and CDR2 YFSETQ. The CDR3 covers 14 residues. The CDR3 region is CASNLATANYGYTF. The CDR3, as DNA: TGCGCCAGCAACTTGGCAACAGCTAACTATGGCTACACCTTC.

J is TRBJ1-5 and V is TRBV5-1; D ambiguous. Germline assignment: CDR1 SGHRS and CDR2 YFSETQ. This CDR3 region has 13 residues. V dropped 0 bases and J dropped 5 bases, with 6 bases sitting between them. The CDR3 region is CASSLALDQPQHF. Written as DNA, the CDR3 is TGCGCCAGCAGCTTGGCTCTGGATCAGCCCCAGCATTTT.

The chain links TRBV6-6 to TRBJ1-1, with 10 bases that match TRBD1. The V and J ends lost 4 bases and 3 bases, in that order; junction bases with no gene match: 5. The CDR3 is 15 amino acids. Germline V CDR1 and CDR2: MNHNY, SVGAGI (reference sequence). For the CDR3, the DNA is TGTGCCAGCAGTTCCACGGACAGGGGGTACACTGAAGCTTTCTTT. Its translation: CASSSTDRGYTEAFF.